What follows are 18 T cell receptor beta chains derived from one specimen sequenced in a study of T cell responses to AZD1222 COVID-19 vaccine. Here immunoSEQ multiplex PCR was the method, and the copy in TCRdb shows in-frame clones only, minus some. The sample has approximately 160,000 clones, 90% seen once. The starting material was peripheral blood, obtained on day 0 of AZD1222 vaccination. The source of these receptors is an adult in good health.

The CDR3 sequence is CASGTGGYLTAFF. Written as DNA, the CDR3 is TGTGCCAGCGGAACAGGGGGCTACTTGACGGCTTTCTTT. The chain combines TRBV6-5 with TRBJ1-1; 9 bases line up with TRBD1. V shed 8 bases and J 11 bases; nucleotides not matched to a gene: 12. From germline, CDR1 is MNHEY and CDR2 SVGAGI. The CDR3 spans 13 residues.

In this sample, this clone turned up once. CDR3 DNA: TGTGCCAGCAGCTTAACGACCGGGGCCTATAATTCACCCCTCCACTTT. This translates into CASSLTTGAYNSPLHF. V gene TRBV7-2 combines with J gene TRBJ1-6; the D is unclear. Trimming took 2 bases from V and 2 from J, leaving 10 bases between them. From germline, CDR1 is SGHTA and CDR2 FQGNSA. The CDR3 runs 16 residues. The full variable domain, rest sourced from reference TRBV7-2 and TRBJ1-6, is GAGVSQSPSNKVTEKGKDVELRCDPISGHTALYWYRQSLGQGLEFLIYFQGNSAPDKSGLPSDRFSAERTGGSVSTLTIQRTQQEDSAVYLCASSLTTGAYNSPLHFGNGTRLTVT.

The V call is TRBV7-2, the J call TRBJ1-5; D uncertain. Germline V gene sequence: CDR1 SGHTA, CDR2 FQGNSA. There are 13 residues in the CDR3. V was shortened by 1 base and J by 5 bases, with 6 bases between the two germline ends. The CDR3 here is CASSLDWDQPQHF. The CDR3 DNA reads TGTGCCAGCAGCTTAGACTGGGATCAGCCCCAGCATTTT.

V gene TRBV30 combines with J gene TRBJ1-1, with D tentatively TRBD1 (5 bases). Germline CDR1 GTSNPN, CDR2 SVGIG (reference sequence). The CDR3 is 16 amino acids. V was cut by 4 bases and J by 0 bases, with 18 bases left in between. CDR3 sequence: CAWTRARVNLNTEAFF. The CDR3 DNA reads TGTGCCTGGACCCGAGCCAGGGTAAATCTGAACACTGAAGCTTTCTTT. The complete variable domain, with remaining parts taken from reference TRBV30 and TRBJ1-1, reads SQTIHQWPATLVQPVGSPLSLECTVEGTSNPNLYWYRQAAGRGLQLLFYSVGIGQISSEVPQNLSASRPQDRQFILSSKKLLLSDSGFYLCAWTRARVNLNTEAFFGQGTRLTVV.

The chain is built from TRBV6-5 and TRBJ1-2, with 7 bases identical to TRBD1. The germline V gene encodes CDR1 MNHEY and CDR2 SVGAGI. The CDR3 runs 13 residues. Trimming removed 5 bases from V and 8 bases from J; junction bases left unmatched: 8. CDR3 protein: CASSLYDRVGYTF. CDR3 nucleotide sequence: TGTGCCAGCAGTCTATATGACAGGGTCGGCTACACCTTC.

CDR3 DNA: TGTGCCAGCAGCGTAGTGGCAGCCGATAACAATGAGCAGTTCTTC. Residues: CASSVVAADNNEQFF. This sequence joins TRBV9 and TRBJ2-1; D not certain. Germline-derived CDR1 and CDR2 are SGDLS and YYNGEE. CDR3 length: 15 residues. Trimming removed 0 bases from V and 5 bases from J, with 12 bases in between.

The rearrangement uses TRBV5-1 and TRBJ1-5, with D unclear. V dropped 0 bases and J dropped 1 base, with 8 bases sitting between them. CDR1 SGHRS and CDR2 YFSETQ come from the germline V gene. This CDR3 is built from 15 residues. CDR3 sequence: CASSLESGSNQPQHF. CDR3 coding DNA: TGCGCCAGCAGCTTGGAATCGGGGAGCAATCAGCCCCAGCATTTT.

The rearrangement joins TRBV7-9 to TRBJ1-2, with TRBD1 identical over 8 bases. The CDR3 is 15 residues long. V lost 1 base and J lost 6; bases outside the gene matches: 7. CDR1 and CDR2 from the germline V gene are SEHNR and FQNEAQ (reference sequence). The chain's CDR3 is CASSLVGQGNDGYTF. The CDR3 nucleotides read TGTGCCAGCAGCTTAGTAGGACAGGGAAACGATGGCTACACCTTC.

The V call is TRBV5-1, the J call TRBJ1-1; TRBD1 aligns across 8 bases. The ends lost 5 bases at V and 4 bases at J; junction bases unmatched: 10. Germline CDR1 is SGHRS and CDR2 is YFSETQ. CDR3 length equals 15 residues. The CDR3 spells CASSWARGLGTEAFF. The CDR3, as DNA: TGCGCCAGCAGTTGGGCCAGGGGGCTGGGCACTGAAGCTTTCTTT.

CDR3 residues: CASGGAGTGLNTEAFF. The CDR3 DNA reads TGTGCCAGCGGCGGGGCGGGGACAGGCCTGAACACTGAAGCTTTCTTT. The chain combines TRBV7-9 with TRBJ1-1; 8 nucleotides match TRBD1. With V trimmed by 8 bases and J by 0 bases, 11 bases remained unmatched. This CDR3 contains 16 residues. In germline, CDR1 is SEHNR, CDR2 FQNEAQ (reference sequence). Full variable domain (remainder filled in from reference TRBV7-9 and TRBJ1-1): DTGVSQNPRHKITKRGQNVTFRCDPISEHNRLYWYRQTLGQGPEFLTYFQNEAQLEKSRLLSDRFSAERPKGSFSTLEIQRTEQGDSAMYLCASGGAGTGLNTEAFFGQGTRLTVV.

The CDR3: CASSQGQGLTEAFF. DNA of the CDR3: TGTGCCAGCAGCCAGGGACAGGGTTTGACTGAAGCTTTCTTT. This rearrangement joins TRBV5-4 to TRBJ1-1; 9 nucleotides align to TRBD1. With V trimmed by 4 bases and J by 5 bases, 6 bases remained unmatched. Per the germline V gene, CDR1 is SGHNT and CDR2 is YYREEE (reference sequence). The CDR3 has 14 amino acids. The full variable domain, completed using reference TRBV5-4 and TRBJ1-1, is ETGVTQSPTHLIKTRGQQVTLRCSSQSGHNTVSWYQQALGQGPQFIFQYYREEENGRGNFPPRFSGLQFPNYSSELNVNALELDDSALYLCASSQGQGLTEAFFGQGTRLTVV.

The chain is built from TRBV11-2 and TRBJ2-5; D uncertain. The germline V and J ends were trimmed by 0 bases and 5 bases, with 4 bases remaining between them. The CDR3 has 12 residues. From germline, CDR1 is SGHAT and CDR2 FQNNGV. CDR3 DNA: TGTGCCAGCAGCTTAGAGCGGGAGACCCAGTACTTC. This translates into CASSLERETQYF.

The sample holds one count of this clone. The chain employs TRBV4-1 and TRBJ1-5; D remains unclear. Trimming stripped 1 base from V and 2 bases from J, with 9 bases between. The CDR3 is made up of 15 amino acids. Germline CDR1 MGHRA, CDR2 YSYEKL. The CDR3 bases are TGCGCCAGCAGCCAAGTTGCGACGGGCAATCAGCCCCAGCATTTT. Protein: CASSQVATGNQPQHF.

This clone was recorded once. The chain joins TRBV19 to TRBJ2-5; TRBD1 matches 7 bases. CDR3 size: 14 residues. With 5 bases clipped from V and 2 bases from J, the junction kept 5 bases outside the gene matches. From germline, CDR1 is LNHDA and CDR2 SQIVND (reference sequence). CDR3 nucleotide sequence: TGTGCCAGTAGTTGGACAGGCTCTCAAGAGACCCAGTACTTC. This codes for CASSWTGSQETQYF. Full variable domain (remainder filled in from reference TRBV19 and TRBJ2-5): DGGITQSPKYLFRKEGQNVTLSCEQNLNHDAMYWYRQDPGQGLRLIYYSQIVNDFQKGDIAEGYSVSREKKESFPLTVTSAQKNPTAFYLCASSWTGSQETQYFGPGTRLLVL.

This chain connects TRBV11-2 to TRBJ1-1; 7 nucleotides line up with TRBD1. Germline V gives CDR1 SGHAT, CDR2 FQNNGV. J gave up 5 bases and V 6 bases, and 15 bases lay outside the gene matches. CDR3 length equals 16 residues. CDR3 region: CASRTSWGRGRTEAFF. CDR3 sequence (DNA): TGTGCCAGCAGAACCAGTTGGGGCAGGGGGAGAACTGAAGCTTTCTTT.

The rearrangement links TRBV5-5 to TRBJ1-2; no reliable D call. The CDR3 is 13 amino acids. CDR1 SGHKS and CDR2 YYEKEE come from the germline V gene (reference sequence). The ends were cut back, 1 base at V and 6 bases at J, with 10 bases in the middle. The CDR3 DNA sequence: TGTGCCAGCAGCTTGTGGGCCAATGATGGCTACACCTTC. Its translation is CASSLWANDGYTF.

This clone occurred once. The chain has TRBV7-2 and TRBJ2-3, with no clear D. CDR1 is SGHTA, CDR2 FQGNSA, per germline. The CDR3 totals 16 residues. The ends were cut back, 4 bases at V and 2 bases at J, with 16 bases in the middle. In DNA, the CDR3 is TGTGCCAGCAGCTCCCAGAGGAGCCAACCCACAGATACGCAGTATTTT. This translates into CASSSQRSQPTDTQYF.

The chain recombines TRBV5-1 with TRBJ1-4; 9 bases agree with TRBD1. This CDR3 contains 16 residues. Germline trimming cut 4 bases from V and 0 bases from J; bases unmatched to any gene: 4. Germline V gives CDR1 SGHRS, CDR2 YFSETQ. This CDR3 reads CASSKGDRATNEKLFF. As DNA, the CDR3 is TGCGCCAGCAGCAAAGGGGACAGGGCAACTAATGAAAAACTGTTTTTT.